These 28 T cell receptor beta chains were sequenced from one sample in a study of cytomegalovirus exposure and HLA in healthy donors. PCR amplification relied on 60 Vbeta primers (plus 13 Jbeta primers). TCRdb's copy holds only in-frame clones and misses some; the assay was immunoSEQ multiplex PCR. The sample has about 220,000 clones, over 80% seen once. Sequenced input: PBMCs. The receptors originated from a woman aged 40 to 49 in good health and CMV-seropositive.

This clone has more than one count but fewer than ten. The chain is built from TRBV5-4 and TRBJ2-6; weak D call: TRBD2 (7 bases). V lost 4 bases and J lost 4, with 12 bases in between. The germline V gene encodes CDR1 SGHNT and CDR2 YYREEE (reference sequence). This CDR3 region has 15 residues. The CDR3 coding sequence is TGTGCCAGCAGCCCCGGGGGGCCCGGGGCCAACGTCCTGACTTTC. Translated, it gives CASSPGGPGANVLTF.

CDR3: CASSQDRQGYTF. In DNA form, the CDR3 reads TGTGCCAGCAGCCAAGATCGCCAGGGCTACACCTTC. The chain combines TRBV14 with TRBJ1-2; D call uncertain. Trimming took off 0 bases at V and 8 bases at J, with 7 bases between the two ends. CDR3 length: 12 amino acids. Germline CDR1 reads SGHDN; CDR2 reads FVKESK.

The CDR3 sequence: CASSKGTGGVGEAFF. The CDR3 DNA reads TGTGCCAGCAGCAAGGGGACAGGGGGCGTCGGTGAAGCTTTCTTT. The V call is TRBV7-3, the J call TRBJ1-1; 12 bases agree with TRBD1. The CDR3 covers 15 residues. CDR1 and CDR2 (germline): SGHTA, FQGTGA. V lost 5 bases to trimming and J lost 7 bases; unmatched junction nucleotides: 8.

This clone was counted a single time. The chain uses TRBV5-1 and TRBJ2-7, with D unclear. V dropped 1 base and J dropped 7 bases, with 12 bases sitting between them. The CDR3 sequence is 13 residues long. Germline V gene data show CDR1 as SGHRS and CDR2 as YFSETQ. CDR3 DNA: TGCGCCAGCAGCTTGTCGGGTGAATTGGAGCAGTACTTC. Amino acid sequence: CASSLSGELEQYF.

V usage is TRBV19 and J usage is TRBJ2-2; D is possibly TRBD2 (6 bases). The V end was cut by 5 bases, the J end by 6 bases, with 10 bases between. This CDR3 contains 13 residues. Germline CDR1 is LNHDA and CDR2 is SQIVND (reference sequence). CDR3 sequence (DNA): TGTGCCAGTAGTCTATGGGGGGCCGGGGAGCTGTTTTTT. As protein: CASSLWGAGELFF.

The CDR3 region is CASSYLDRNYGYTF. CDR3 in DNA: TGTGCCAGCAGTTACTTGGACAGAAACTATGGCTACACCTTC. The chain joins TRBV6-5 to TRBJ1-2; D is perhaps TRBD1 (6 bases). V was shortened by 1 base and J by 2 bases, with 8 bases between the two germline ends. This CDR3 has 14 residues. CDR1 and CDR2 from the germline V gene are MNHEY and SVGAGI.

The chain employs TRBV11-2 and TRBJ1-5; D might be TRBD1 (5 bases). The CDR3 runs 14 residues. CDR1 and CDR2 from the germline V gene are SGHAT and FQNNGV. Trimming took off 1 base at V and 7 bases at J, with 11 bases between the two ends. The CDR3 DNA sequence: TGTGCCAGCAGCTTAGGGGGGGTGGACCAGCCCCAGCATTTT. Translating it yields CASSLGGVDQPQHF.

The chain has TRBV4-2 and TRBJ2-7, with D perhaps matching TRBD1 (5 bases). Germline V lookup: CDR1 LGHNA, CDR2 YNFKEQ. Trimming cost V 3 bases and J 0 bases, with 15 bases left between them. The CDR3 totals 16 residues. The CDR3 region has the DNA TGTGCCAGCAGCCAGGTTGGGGCAGTGATCTCCTACGAGCAGTACTTC. Residues: CASSQVGAVISYEQYF.

V gene TRBV9 combines with J gene TRBJ2-3; TRBD2 matches 7 bases. Germline CDR1 and CDR2: SGDLS and YYNGEE. V gave up 4 bases and J gave up 5 bases; unmatched junction bases: 7. The CDR3 runs to 14 residues. Here the CDR3 reads CASSPSGVLDTQYF. The CDR3 nucleotides read TGTGCCAGCAGCCCAAGCGGGGTTTTAGATACGCAGTATTTT.

This chain connects TRBV29-1 to TRBJ2-2; tentatively, D is TRBD1 (5 bases). The CDR3 length is 14 residues. V was shortened by 8 bases and J by 1 base, with 14 bases between the two germline ends. Germline V lookup: CDR1 SQVTM, CDR2 ANQGSEA. The DNA of the CDR3 is TGCAGCTACAGTTGGGGCGGGAACACCGGGGAGCTGTTTTTT. Its translation: CSYSWGGNTGELFF.

DNA for the CDR3: TGTGCTAGTGGTTTGGTAGGAGGGAATGAGCAGTTCTTC. Its protein is CASGLVGGNEQFF. The rearrangement joins TRBV12-5 to TRBJ2-1, with D possibly TRBD2 on 6 matching bases. This CDR3 region has 13 residues. The V and J ends lost 0 bases and 7 bases respectively, with 7 bases between them. Germline loops: CDR1 LGHNT, CDR2 FRNRAP.

The genes are TRBV14 and TRBJ1-2; D not certain. The CDR3 runs 13 residues. Germline CDR1 is SGHDN and CDR2 is FVKESK. The V and J ends lost 4 bases and 4 bases respectively, with 10 bases between them. CDR3 nucleotide sequence: TGTGCCAGCAGCCTTAACTACGGCTATGGCTACACCTTC. Its translation: CASSLNYGYGYTF.

This clone was counted once. The chain employs TRBV5-1 and TRBJ2-7, with 7 bases fitting TRBD2. The ends lost 0 bases at V and 7 bases at J; junction bases unmatched: 10. This CDR3 contains 15 residues. CDR1 is SGHRS, CDR2 YFSETQ, per germline. In DNA form, the CDR3 reads TGCGCCAGCAGCTTGGATCCGGCGGGAGTTAAGGAGCAGTACTTC. Amino acid sequence: CASSLDPAGVKEQYF.

This rearrangement joins TRBV27 to TRBJ1-5; D is possibly TRBD1 (6 bases). Between the trimmed V and J ends, which lost 2 bases and 5 bases, there was a span of 7 bases. Germline-derived CDR1 and CDR2 are MNHEY and SMNVEV (reference sequence). CDR3 length: 13 residues. DNA of the CDR3: TGTGCCAGCAGTTTAGGGGGCTATCAGCCCCAGCATTTT. Protein: CASSLGGYQPQHF.

This rearrangement joins TRBV5-1 to TRBJ2-5; possibly TRBD2 for D (6 bases). The CDR3 sequence is 14 residues long. Trimming shortened V by 4 bases and J by 4 bases, and 14 bases separated the two germline ends. CDR1 is SGHRS, CDR2 YFSETQ, per germline. The CDR3 protein is CASSGPGDGETQYF. CDR3 bases: TGCGCCAGCAGCGGCCCGGGGGATGGAGAGACCCAGTACTTC.

V and J are TRBV27 and TRBJ2-7, with 11 nucleotides matching TRBD2. The germline V gene encodes CDR1 MNHEY and CDR2 SMNVEV (reference sequence). The CDR3 runs to 14 residues. V gave up 0 bases and J gave up 6 bases; unmatched junction bases: 1. CDR3 nucleotide sequence: TGTGCCAGCAGTTTATCACTAGCGGGAGCCGAGCAGTACTTC. The encoded protein is CASSLSLAGAEQYF.

A note on this clone: In the same sample, other DNA sequences code for this CDR3. The genes are TRBV19 and TRBJ1-1, with D perhaps matching TRBD1 (6 bases). Trimming took 6 bases from V and 5 from J, leaving 13 bases between them. CDR3 length: 13 amino acids. Germline CDR1 reads LNHDA; CDR2 reads SQIVND (reference sequence). CDR3 sequence: CASSNGRGTEAFF. The CDR3 DNA sequence: TGTGCCAGTAGCAATGGCAGGGGAACTGAAGCTTTCTTT. Using reference TRBV19 and TRBJ1-1 for the parts outside the CDR3, the full variable domain is DGGITQSPKYLFRKEGQNVTLSCEQNLNHDAMYWYRQDPGQGLRLIYYSQIVNDFQKGDIAEGYSVSREKKESFPLTVTSAQKNPTAFYLCASSNGRGTEAFFGQGTRLTVV.

The rearrangement joins TRBV18 to TRBJ2-2; D ambiguous. V lost 5 bases and J 3 bases, leaving 13 bases between the germline ends. CDR3 size: 15 residues. CDR1 and CDR2 from the germline V gene are KGHSH and LQKENI. As DNA, the CDR3 is TGTGCCAGCTCATTGGTACAACAGCACACCGGGGAGCTGTTTTTT. This translates into CASSLVQQHTGELFF.

The chain carries TRBV7-9 and TRBJ1-1; D gene ambiguous. This CDR3 comprises 14 residues. The V gene's germline CDR1 is SEHNR and CDR2 FQNEAQ (reference sequence). Trimming cost V 2 bases and J 2 bases, with 9 bases left between them. The CDR3 DNA reads as TGTGCCAGCAGCTTACACCTAAAAAACACTGAAGCTTTCTTT. Translation gives CASSLHLKNTEAFF. The variable domain in full, completed from reference TRBV7-9 and TRBJ1-1, reads DTGVSQNPRHKITKRGQNVTFRCDPISEHNRLYWYRQTLGQGPEFLTYFQNEAQLEKSRLLSDRFSAERPKGSFSTLEIQRTEQGDSAMYLCASSLHLKNTEAFFGQGTRLTVV.

The CDR3 sequence: CASSIATLSSGNTIYF. The DNA for the CDR3 is TGTGCCAGTAGTATCGCGACACTCAGCTCTGGAAACACCATATATTTT. The chain uses TRBV19 and TRBJ1-3; D is uncertain. Germline CDR1 reads LNHDA; CDR2 reads SQIVND (reference sequence). V was trimmed by 3 bases and J by 0 bases, leaving 12 bases between them. The CDR3 has 16 amino acids.

The J gene is TRBJ1-4, the V gene TRBV13; the D gene is possibly TRBD1 (5 bases). The CDR3 has 15 residues. Germline CDR1 and CDR2: PRHDT and FYEKMQ (reference sequence). The V and J ends lost 5 bases and 1 base respectively, with 11 bases between them. The CDR3 loop is CASSAWGRTNEKLFF. In DNA, the CDR3 is TGTGCCAGCAGCGCATGGGGCAGAACTAATGAAAAACTGTTTTTT.

A single count supports this clone. This sequence joins TRBV7-2 and TRBJ2-3; D is ambiguous. Germline lookup yields CDR1 SGHTA and CDR2 FQGNSA. The CDR3 length is 17 residues. The V and J ends lost 0 bases and 0 bases respectively, with 13 bases between them. The CDR3 coding sequence is TGTGCCAGCAGCTTAGCGCCCGTAAGACTCAGCACAGATACGCAGTATTTT. It encodes CASSLAPVRLSTDTQYF.

This clone was counted once. The rearrangement joins TRBV9 to TRBJ1-1; no clear D gene. CDR3 size: 15 residues. Germline V gene lookup returns CDR1 SGDLS and CDR2 YYNGEE. With 0 bases removed from V and 0 bases from J, the gap between germline ends came to 9 bases. The CDR3 loop is CASSVGSGVNTEAFF. CDR3 sequence (DNA): TGTGCCAGCAGCGTAGGATCCGGGGTGAACACTGAAGCTTTCTTT.

The J gene is TRBJ1-1, the V gene TRBV19; D unclear. Trimming pared 6 bases from V and 1 base from J, leaving 9 bases between. Per the germline V gene, CDR1 is LNHDA and CDR2 is SQIVND (reference sequence). The CDR3 sequence is 13 residues long. The CDR3 reads CASSPTWNTEAFF. Written as DNA, the CDR3 is TGTGCCAGTAGCCCAACTTGGAACACTGAAGCTTTCTTT.

The chain has TRBV9 and TRBJ2-3, with D possibly TRBD2 on 6 matching bases. Deletions cut 1 base from V and 6 bases from J, with 15 bases between. The CDR3 consists of 15 residues. CDR1 is SGDLS, CDR2 YYNGEE, per germline. The CDR3 reads CASSVLGGNSDTQYF. CDR3 DNA: TGTGCCAGCAGCGTATTAGGCGGGAACTCGGATACGCAGTATTTT.

CDR3 sequence: CATSRDQAGTFF. In DNA form, the CDR3 reads TGTGCCACCAGCAGAGACCAAGCCGGGACTTTCTTT. The rearrangement uses TRBV15 and TRBJ1-1; the D is unclear. Per the germline V gene, CDR1 is LNHNV and CDR2 is YYDKDF (reference sequence). This CDR3 is built from 12 residues. Deletions cut 0 bases from V and 12 bases from J, with 11 bases between.

CDR3 DNA sequence: TGCGCCAGCAGCCAAGAAATTGTACGACAGGGCGCTAATGAAGCTTTCTTT. Its protein product is CASSQEIVRQGANEAFF. This sequence joins TRBV4-1 and TRBJ1-1; 7 nucleotides line up with TRBD1. CDR3 length: 17 residues. With V trimmed by 0 bases and J by 7 bases, 14 bases remained unmatched. CDR1 is MGHRA and CDR2 is YSYEKL in the germline V gene.

This clone was recorded once. The V and J genes are TRBV4-2 and TRBJ1-3; 7 bases align to TRBD1. In germline, CDR1 is LGHNA, CDR2 YNFKEQ. V was pared by 4 bases and J by 3 bases, with 6 bases of the junction left unmatched. CDR3 length: 15 amino acids. The CDR3 sequence: CASSPPQGSGNTIYF. The CDR3 DNA sequence: TGTGCCAGCAGCCCCCCACAGGGGAGTGGAAACACCATATATTTT.